This TCR beta chain was identified during a study of blood T cells in healthy people across ages. The CDR3 extends over 14 amino acids. Germline V gene data show CDR1 as MGHRA and CDR2 as YSYEKL. V lost 0 bases and J lost 5, with 11 bases in between. The authors ran a second PCR of 7 to 11 cycles using a sample-barcoded 5' primer and a J-beta primer mix. TCRdb itself ran the 5' RACE reads through MiXCR, one entry per CDR3 protein. The data hold 1,500,000 or so distinct CDR3 sequences, with 55% to 75% observed a single time. The source is a man aged 18 to 35 in good health. The V and J genes are TRBV4-1 and TRBJ2-7; possibly TRBD2 for D (5 bases). Sequenced material: blood. The CDR3 loop reads CASSQEGFGDEQYF. CDR3 nucleotides: TGCGCCAGCAGCCAAGAAGGGTTCGGGGACGAGCAGTACTTC.